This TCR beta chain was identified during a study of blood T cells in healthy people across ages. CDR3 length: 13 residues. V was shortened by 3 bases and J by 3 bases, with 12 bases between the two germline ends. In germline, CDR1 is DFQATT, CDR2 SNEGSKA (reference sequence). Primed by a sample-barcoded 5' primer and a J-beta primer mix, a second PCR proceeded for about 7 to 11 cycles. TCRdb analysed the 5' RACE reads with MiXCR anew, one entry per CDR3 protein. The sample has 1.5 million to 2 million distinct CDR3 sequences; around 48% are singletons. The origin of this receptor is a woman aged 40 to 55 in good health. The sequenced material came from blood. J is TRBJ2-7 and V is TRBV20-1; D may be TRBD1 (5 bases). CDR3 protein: CSARVAQGYEQYF. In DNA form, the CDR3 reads TGCAGTGCTAGGGTCGCGCAGGGCTACGAGCAGTACTTC.